The rows below give T cell receptor beta chains drawn from one sample of a study of blood T cell repertoires in COVID-19. The method was immunoSEQ multiplex PCR; TCRdb's version includes in-frame clones alone and lacks a portion of them. The table lists about 180,000 clones, around 87% of them singletons. Sequencing was carried out using peripheral blood. The receptor set was obtained from a man in his forties with active or convalescent COVID-19. Each CDR3 is given with its conserved first and last residue. The order of the fields is J gene, D gene, V gene, clone size, CDR3 protein, CDR3 DNA. The D gene is left open where the match is weak. A clone size is listed for some rows: how often the clone was seen (once, few, many), or a class if it is expanded.

>TRBJ1-5|TRBD1|TRBV19|few
CASSIQGADQPQHF
TGTGCCAGTAGTATACAGGGGGCTGATCAGCCCCAGCATTTT
>TRBJ1-2|.|TRBV29-1|.
CSVDPTPNYGYTF
TGCAGCGTTGATCCGACACCTAACTATGGCTACACCTTC
>TRBJ2-1|.|TRBV30|.
CAWSVRDLLFF
TGTGCCTGGAGTGTAAGGGACTTGCTGTTCTTC
>TRBJ1-2|TRBD1|TRBV10-3|few
CATTIPGTGHGWAGYTF
TGTGCCACCACAATCCCCGGGACAGGGCATGGATGGGCTGGCTACACCTTC
>TRBJ2-1|.|TRBV19|once
CASSMRGPYNEQFF
TGTGCCAGTAGTATGCGGGGGCCCTACAATGAGCAGTTCTTC
>TRBJ2-3|TRBD1|TRBV7-2|.
CATKGANTDTQYF
TGTGCCACAAAGGGGGCCAACACAGATACGCAGTATTTT
>TRBJ1-2|.|TRBV10-3|.
CAISTSNYGYTF
TGTGCCATCAGTACTTCTAACTATGGCTACACCTTC
>TRBJ1-3|.|TRBV7-2|.
CASSFQGPSGNTIYF
TGTGCCAGCAGCTTCCAGGGGCCCTCTGGAAACACCATATATTTT
>TRBJ2-5|TRBD2|TRBV10-1|.
CASSESPSGGEETQYF
TGCGCCAGCAGTGAGTCGCCTAGCGGGGGTGAAGAGACCCAGTACTTC
>TRBJ2-3|.|TRBV11-2|.
CASSSTTSFIGDTQYF
TGTGCCAGCAGCTCAACAACTAGCTTTATTGGGGATACGCAGTATTTT
>TRBJ1-1|.|TRBV10-3|.
CAISDPGRNTEAFF
TGTGCCATCAGTGATCCCGGTAGGAACACTGAAGCTTTCTTT
>TRBJ1-2|TRBD1|TRBV4-3|.
CASSPQVNSQGATYGYTF
TGCGCCAGCAGCCCGCAAGTGAACAGTCAGGGGGCGACGTATGGCTACACCTTC
>TRBJ1-6|.|TRBV5-1|.
CASSFAVGLYNSPLHF
TGCGCCAGCAGCTTTGCGGTGGGGCTATATAATTCACCCCTCCACTTT
>TRBJ2-7|TRBD1|TRBV13|.
CASSAGTGSSYEQYF
TGTGCCAGCAGCGCCGGGACAGGGAGCTCCTACGAGCAGTACTTC
>TRBJ2-2|TRBD1|TRBV19|.
CASSNGQGMTGELFF
TGTGCCAGTAGTAACGGACAGGGGATGACCGGGGAGCTGTTTTTT
>TRBJ1-2|TRBD1|TRBV7-2|few
CASSQDRGFDHGYTF
TGTGCCAGCAGCCAAGACAGGGGTTTTGATCATGGCTACACCTTC
>TRBJ2-5|.|TRBV7-9|.
CASSLATSPGTQYF
TGTGCCAGCAGCTTAGCGACGTCCCCAGGGACCCAGTACTTC
>TRBJ2-7|.|TRBV3-1/TRBV3-2|.
CASSQDPSEQYF
TGTGCCAGCAGCCAAGATCCGTCCGAGCAGTACTTC
>TRBJ1-2|.|TRBV12-3/TRBV12-4|.
CASSGGDNKSYTF
TGTGCCAGCAGTGGGGGGGACAATAAGAGCTACACCTTC
>TRBJ1-5|.|TRBV30|.
CAWREGGASNQPQHF
TGTGCCTGGAGGGAAGGGGGAGCTAGCAATCAGCCCCAGCATTTT
>TRBJ2-1|.|TRBV20-1|.
CSATPGNEQFF
TGCAGTGCTACTCCAGGGAATGAGCAGTTCTTC
>TRBJ2-6|.|TRBV19|few
CATGAGVLSGANVLTF
TGTGCCACCGGAGCAGGGGTTCTCTCTGGGGCCAACGTCCTGACTTTC
>TRBJ1-4|TRBD1|TRBV18|.
CASSPRDSTNEKLFF
TGTGCCAGCTCACCTCGGGACAGCACTAATGAAAAACTGTTTTTT
>TRBJ2-5|.|TRBV20-1|.
CSATPQETQYF
TGCAGTGCTACCCCCCAGGAGACCCAGTACTTC
>TRBJ1-1|.|TRBV19|.
CASSIANMNTEAFF
TGTGCCAGTAGTATAGCCAACATGAACACTGAAGCTTTCTTT
>TRBJ2-2|TRBD1|TRBV15|few
CATSPGQGDTGELFF
TGTGCCACCAGTCCGGGACAGGGGGACACCGGGGAGCTGTTTTTT
>TRBJ1-2|TRBD1|TRBV2|.
CASSAKTGGYGYTF
TGTGCCAGCAGTGCAAAAACAGGGGGCTATGGCTACACCTTC
>TRBJ2-5|.|TRBV3-1/TRBV3-2|.
CASSLVDGVIETQYF
TGTGCCAGCAGCCTGGTGGACGGGGTTATCGAGACCCAGTACTTC
>TRBJ2-3|TRBD1|TRBV4-1|.
CASSQEAGGLTDTQYF
TGCGCCAGCAGCCAAGAGGCAGGGGGCCTTACAGATACGCAGTATTTT
>TRBJ2-3|TRBD1|TRBV3-1/TRBV3-2|.
CASSSTGVTDTQYF
TGTGCCAGCAGCTCCACAGGGGTCACAGATACGCAGTATTTT
>TRBJ1-2|TRBD1|TRBV7-2|.
CASSPEIQGENGYTF
TGTGCCAGCAGCCCAGAGATACAGGGGGAAAATGGCTACACCTTC
>TRBJ2-2|.|TRBV30|.
CAWSAILGTGELFF
TGTGCCTGGAGTGCGATACTAGGAACCGGGGAGCTGTTTTTT
>TRBJ1-2|.|TRBV7-8|.
CASSLLGGESGYTF
TGTGCCAGCAGCTTATTGGGAGGGGAGTCTGGCTACACCTTC
>TRBJ1-5|.|TRBV27|few
CASSLRGGSNQPQHF
TGTGCCAGCAGTTTAAGAGGCGGTAGCAATCAGCCCCAGCATTTT
>TRBJ2-5|TRBD1|TRBV14|.
CASSQEGQLQETQYF
TGTGCCAGCAGCCAAGAGGGACAGCTCCAAGAGACCCAGTACTTC
>TRBJ1-2|.|TRBV6-1|.
CASSEAWQGPYGYTF
TGTGCCAGCAGTGAAGCCTGGCAGGGGCCCTATGGCTACACCTTC
>TRBJ1-2|TRBD1|TRBV2|.
CASQSQGGYGYTF
TGTGCCAGCCAATCACAGGGGGGCTATGGCTACACCTTC
>TRBJ2-7|TRBD1|TRBV27|.
CASSSRQGIDEQYF
TGTGCCAGCAGTTCACGACAGGGGATCGACGAGCAGTACTTC
>TRBJ1-2|.|TRBV2|.
CASSKQGSSYGYTF
TGTGCCAGCAGTAAACAGGGAAGTAGCTATGGCTACACCTTC
>TRBJ2-5|TRBD2|TRBV7-8|.
CASSGTSGETQYF
TGTGCCAGCAGCGGGACTAGCGGGGAGACCCAGTACTTC
>TRBJ2-1|TRBD1|TRBV2|.
CASRVDRGQYNEQFF
TGTGCCAGCAGAGTGGACAGGGGGCAATACAATGAGCAGTTCTTC
>TRBJ2-5|TRBD2|TRBV3-1/TRBV3-2|once
CASSATPLAGHQETQYF
TGTGCCAGCAGCGCCACCCCCCTAGCGGGGCATCAAGAGACCCAGTACTTC
>TRBJ1-2|TRBD1|TRBV7-8|.
CASSLVPQGGVGGYTF
TGTGCCAGCAGCTTAGTCCCGCAGGGGGGAGTTGGTGGCTACACCTTC
>TRBJ2-1|TRBD2|TRBV5-1|few
CASSWTSGGKYNEQFF
TGCGCCAGCAGTTGGACTAGCGGGGGAAAATACAATGAGCAGTTCTTC
>TRBJ2-2|TRBD2|TRBV2|.
CASTKLAGGGTGELFF
TGTGCCAGCACCAAACTAGCGGGGGGCGGGACCGGGGAGCTGTTTTTT
>TRBJ1-1|.|TRBV4-1|.
CASSQPGDTEAFF
TGCGCCAGCAGCCAACCAGGGGACACTGAAGCTTTCTTT
>TRBJ1-2|.|TRBV28|.
CASSSRRGPWDYGYTF
TGTGCCAGCAGTTCGCGCAGGGGCCCATGGGACTATGGCTACACCTTC
>TRBJ2-1|.|TRBV5-1|.
CASSLGGALSYNEQFF
TGCGCCAGCAGCTTAGGGGGAGCTTTGTCCTACAATGAGCAGTTCTTC
>TRBJ1-4|TRBD1|TRBV7-9|.
CASSFWDSFPNEKLFF
TGTGCCAGCAGCTTCTGGGACAGCTTTCCCAATGAAAAACTGTTTTTT
>TRBJ2-3|TRBD1|TRBV28|.
CASSTKIRDRSTDTQYF
TGTGCCAGCAGTACCAAAATTCGGGACAGAAGCACAGATACGCAGTATTTT
>TRBJ1-1|TRBD1|TRBV5-1|.
CASSSSGQGLNTEAFF
TGCGCCAGCAGCTCGTCGGGACAGGGACTGAACACTGAAGCTTTCTTT
>TRBJ2-7|.|TRBV7-8|.
CASSVTVRAEQYF
TGTGCCAGCAGCGTCACAGTGAGAGCCGAGCAGTACTTC
>TRBJ2-5|TRBD1|TRBV24-1|.
CATSEWTGAQETQYF
TGTGCCACCAGTGAGTGGACAGGGGCTCAAGAGACCCAGTACTTC
>TRBJ1-3|TRBD1|TRBV5-4|.
CASSSTGAGNTIYF
TGTGCCAGCAGCTCCACAGGGGCTGGAAACACCATATATTTT
>TRBJ2-3|.|TRBV2|.
CASSSDRYTDTQYF
TGTGCCAGCAGTTCCGACAGATACACAGATACGCAGTATTTT
>TRBJ1-1|.|TRBV30|.
CAWSTGGRTEAFF
TGTGCCTGGAGTACGGGGGGTCGTACTGAAGCTTTCTTT
>TRBJ1-2|.|TRBV12-3/TRBV12-4|.
CASRPQGDGYTF
TGTGCCAGCAGGCCACAGGGAGATGGCTACACCTTC
>TRBJ2-7|TRBD1|TRBV11-2|.
CASSWAGGNYEQYF
TGTGCCAGCAGCTGGGCAGGGGGTAACTACGAGCAGTACTTC
>TRBJ1-4|.|TRBV24-1|few
CATSGGSNEKLFF
TGTGCCACCAGTGGCGGGTCTAATGAAAAACTGTTTTTT